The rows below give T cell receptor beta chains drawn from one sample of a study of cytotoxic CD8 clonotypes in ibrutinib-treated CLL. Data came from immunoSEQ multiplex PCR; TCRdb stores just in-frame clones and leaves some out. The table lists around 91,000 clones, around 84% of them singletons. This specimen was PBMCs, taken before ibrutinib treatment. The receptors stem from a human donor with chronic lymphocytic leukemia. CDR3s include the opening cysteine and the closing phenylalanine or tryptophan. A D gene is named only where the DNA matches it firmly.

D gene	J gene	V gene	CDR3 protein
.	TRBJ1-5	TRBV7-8	CASSPRPNQPQHF
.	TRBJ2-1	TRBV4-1	CASRQHTGESYNEQFF
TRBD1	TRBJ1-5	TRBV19	CASSTWTGDQPQHF
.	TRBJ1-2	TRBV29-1	CSYPSGEANGYTF
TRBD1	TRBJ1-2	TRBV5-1	CASSSGQGPYGYTF
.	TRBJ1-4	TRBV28	CASSRHGGSREKLFF
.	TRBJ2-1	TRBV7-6	CASSATGEADNEQFF
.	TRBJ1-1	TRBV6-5	CASSYFRTVNTEAFF
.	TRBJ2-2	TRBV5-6	CASSLQAARWTGELFF
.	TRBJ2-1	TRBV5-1	CASSFRDPAYNEQFF
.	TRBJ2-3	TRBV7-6	CASSLSPGATDTQYF
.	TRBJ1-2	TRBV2	CASTSGGTNYGYTF
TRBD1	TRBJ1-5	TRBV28	CASSPRQGRIRQPQHF
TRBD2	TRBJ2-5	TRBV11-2	CASSLESAGGEETQYF
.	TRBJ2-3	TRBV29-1	CSAGHREADTQYF